These T cell receptor beta chains were read from a single sample in a study of blood T cell repertoires in COVID-19. Produced via immunoSEQ multiplex PCR; TCRdb's table is partial and in-frame only. The data show 110,000 or so clones, roughly 85% seen once. The material sequenced was peripheral blood. These TCRs come from a human donor in a cohort sampled during active COVID-19. Both conserved end residues are part of each CDR3. The D gene is left open where the match is weak. Clone size, where shown, is once, few, many, or a class for clones that have expanded.

j_gene: TRBJ1-2; abundance: once; d_gene: TRBD1; v_gene: TRBV24-1; CDR3nt: TGTGCCACCAGTGACCTGGACAGGGCCGGTGGCTACACCTTC; CDR3aa: CATSDLDRAGGYTF
j_gene: TRBJ2-4; abundance: once; d_gene: .; v_gene: TRBV2; CDR3nt: TGTGCCAGCAGTGAAGTCCGGGACATTCAGTACTTC; CDR3aa: CASSEVRDIQYF
j_gene: TRBJ1-4; abundance: .; d_gene: TRBD1; v_gene: TRBV6-1; CDR3nt: TGTGCCAGCAGTGAAGCGGAGAAAACAGGGGGTAATGAAAAACTGTTTTTT; CDR3aa: CASSEAEKTGGNEKLFF
j_gene: TRBJ1-5; abundance: .; d_gene: TRBD1; v_gene: TRBV27; CDR3nt: TGTGCCAGCAGTCCGGGGACAGGGCCCAATCAGCCCCAGCATTTT; CDR3aa: CASSPGTGPNQPQHF
j_gene: TRBJ1-5; abundance: .; d_gene: .; v_gene: TRBV30; CDR3nt: TGTGCCTGGACTCCCCGTTATAGCAATCAGCCCCAGCATTTT; CDR3aa: CAWTPRYSNQPQHF
j_gene: TRBJ1-5; abundance: many; d_gene: .; v_gene: TRBV6-5; CDR3nt: TGTGCCAGCACAGGGACACCGTCTAGCAATCAGCCCCAGCATTTT; CDR3aa: CASTGTPSSNQPQHF
j_gene: TRBJ1-2; abundance: few; d_gene: .; v_gene: TRBV5-8; CDR3nt: TGTGCCAGCAGCCAAGGCAGTCGGAGGGGTGGCTACACCTTC; CDR3aa: CASSQGSRRGGYTF
j_gene: TRBJ2-7; abundance: .; d_gene: .; v_gene: TRBV12-3/TRBV12-4; CDR3nt: TGTGCCAGCAGTTTCGGGGGCGAGCAGTACTTC; CDR3aa: CASSFGGEQYF
j_gene: TRBJ1-2; abundance: .; d_gene: .; v_gene: TRBV6-2/TRBV6-3; CDR3nt: TGTGCCAGCAGTAAGGACAGTTACTATGGCTACACCTTC; CDR3aa: CASSKDSYYGYTF
j_gene: TRBJ2-7; abundance: once; d_gene: TRBD1; v_gene: TRBV10-3; CDR3nt: TGTGCCATCAGTTCAGGGGGTCCCTACGAGCAGTACTTC; CDR3aa: CAISSGGPYEQYF
j_gene: TRBJ1-5; abundance: .; d_gene: .; v_gene: TRBV19; CDR3nt: TGTGCCAGTAGTTTCAGGGGAAGCGATCAGCCCCAGCATTTT; CDR3aa: CASSFRGSDQPQHF
j_gene: TRBJ1-1; abundance: .; d_gene: TRBD1; v_gene: TRBV5-1; CDR3nt: TGCGCCAGCAGCTGGTTAAGACAGGGGGCGAATGCTGAAGCTTTCTTT; CDR3aa: CASSWLRQGANAEAFF
j_gene: TRBJ2-1; abundance: .; d_gene: TRBD2; v_gene: TRBV12-5; CDR3nt: TGTGCTAGTGGTTTGGAATTAGCGGGGGGGCTTGAGCAGTTCTTC; CDR3aa: CASGLELAGGLEQFF